The clone carrying this TCR beta chain showed up just a few times. Its antigen remains unidentified. This sample was included in a study of T cells in Graves' hyperthyroidism and ophthalmopathy. Germline V gene lookup returns CDR1 SGHRS and CDR2 YFSETQ. The CDR3 has 15 residues. Trimming pared 0 bases from V and 6 bases from J, leaving 13 bases between. Overall study findings and caveats: Ophthalmopathy onset followed model prediction by a median about 6.9 months. A 13 V-J model separated ophthalmopathy from stable hyperthyroidism.

Amplified TCR beta CDR3 regions derived from RNA transcripts. TCR CDR3 underwent first-round RT-PCR with the HTBI primer set. TCRdb itself ran the multiplex PCR reads through MiXCR, one entry per CDR3 protein. The sample includes some 560,000 distinct CDR3 sequences, 13% to 15% of them seen just once. The TCR was taken from a middle-aged woman with Graves' hyperthyroidism. V usage is TRBV5-1 and J usage is TRBJ2-1, with D unclear. Material: blood. Here the CDR3 DNA reads TGCGCCAGCAGCTTGGGATCTACGACTGCCAATGAGCAGTTCTTC. It yields the protein CASSLGSTTANEQFF.